Listed below are T cell receptor beta chains from one sample, sequenced in a study of blood T cell repertoires in COVID-19. The method was immunoSEQ multiplex PCR; TCRdb's version includes in-frame clones alone and lacks a portion of them. Of 99,000 or so clones listed, approximately 88% are singletons. Sequenced sample: peripheral blood. Every receptor here comes from a man in his 60s with acute or convalescent COVID-19. The CDR3 runs from the conserved cysteine through the conserved F or W. The D gene is left open where the match is weak. The size field is filled for only some rows; it gives once, few, many or a size class.

TRBD1 | TRBJ1-5 | TRBV14 | . | CASSPRDSGNQPQHF | TGTGCCAGCAGCCCCCGGGACAGCGGCAATCAGCCCCAGCATTTT
TRBD1 | TRBJ1-3 | TRBV5-5 | once | CASSSTGGPGNTIYF | TGTGCCAGCAGCAGTACAGGGGGCCCTGGAAACACCATATATTTT
. | TRBJ1-4 | TRBV7-6 | . | CASSFRSVGANEKLFF | TGTGCCAGCAGCTTTCGGTCGGTGGGAGCTAATGAAAAACTGTTTTTT
. | TRBJ2-5 | TRBV3-1/TRBV3-2 | . | CASSPGFQETQYF | TGTGCCAGCAGCCCAGGGTTCCAAGAGACCCAGTACTTC
. | TRBJ1-5 | TRBV28 | . | CASSFGQVRQPQHF | TGTGCCAGCAGTTTTGGGCAGGTTCGGCAGCCCCAGCATTTT
TRBD1 | TRBJ2-2 | TRBV28 | few | CASSLGREYRGRPGELFF | TGTGCCAGCAGTTTGGGTCGGGAGTACAGGGGGAGGCCCGGGGAGCTGTTTTTT
. | TRBJ1-1 | TRBV5-1 | . | CASSLEGPPNTEAFF | TGCGCCAGCAGCTTGGAGGGGCCGCCGAACACTGAAGCTTTCTTT
TRBD2 | TRBJ2-3 | TRBV19 | . | CASRGSGRANRADTQYF | TGTGCCAGTAGGGGTAGCGGGAGAGCGAATCGGGCAGATACGCAGTATTTT
TRBD2 | TRBJ2-5 | TRBV4-2 | . | CASSRPASGSAETQYF | TGTGCCAGCAGCCGTCCAGCTAGCGGGAGTGCTGAGACCCAGTACTTC
TRBD1 | TRBJ1-1 | TRBV6-5 | . | CASRIRDRGPTEAFF | TGTGCCAGCAGGATCCGGGACAGGGGACCCACTGAAGCTTTCTTT
. | TRBJ1-1 | TRBV7-2 | . | CASSPTARGTEAFF | TGTGCCAGCAGCCCAACAGCCCGGGGCACTGAAGCTTTCTTT
. | TRBJ2-7 | TRBV27 | . | CASNQEGLGFYEQYF | TGTGCCAGCAATCAAGAGGGCCTAGGGTTTTACGAGCAGTACTTC
. | TRBJ2-5 | TRBV5-1 | . | CATGQLQETQYF | TGCGCCACAGGACAGCTACAAGAGACCCAGTACTTC
. | TRBJ2-3 | TRBV7-2 | . | CATGSAGFSQYF | TGTGCCACCGGGAGCGCGGGTTTTTCGCAGTATTTT
TRBD1 | TRBJ1-2 | TRBV6-5 | once | CASSYSGQGNYGYTF | TGTGCCAGCAGTTACTCGGGACAGGGTAACTATGGCTACACCTTC
TRBD1 | TRBJ1-2 | TRBV12-3/TRBV12-4 | . | CASSKTGAEGYTF | TGTGCCAGCAGCAAGACAGGGGCGGAAGGCTACACCTTC
. | TRBJ1-5 | TRBV25-1 | . | CASSVADNQPQHF | TGTGCCAGCAGTGTCGCGGACAATCAGCCCCAGCATTTT
TRBD1 | TRBJ1-1 | TRBV5-4 | . | CASRDRGPGDTEAFF | TGTGCCAGCCGCGACAGGGGTCCAGGGGACACTGAAGCTTTCTTT
. | TRBJ1-1 | TRBV7-6 | few | CASSLGGMNTEAFF | TGTGCCAGCAGCTTGGGGGGGATGAACACTGAAGCTTTCTTT
. | TRBJ1-1 | TRBV6-2/TRBV6-3 | . | CASSRRGNTEAFF | TGTGCCAGCAGTAGACGGGGGAACACTGAAGCTTTCTTT
. | TRBJ2-7 | TRBV6-1 | . | CASSEATGGGGKQYF | TGTGCCAGCAGTGAAGCCACTGGGGGAGGGGGGAAGCAGTACTTC
TRBD1 | TRBJ1-3 | TRBV19 | . | CASSDTPGQPVTSGNTIYF | TGTGCCAGTAGTGACACGCCGGGACAGCCTGTCACCTCTGGAAACACCATATATTTT
TRBD2 | TRBJ2-5 | TRBV7-7 | . | CASSLGTSGETQYF | TGTGCTAGCAGCTTGGGGACTAGCGGAGAGACCCAGTACTTC
. | TRBJ2-5 | TRBV9 | . | CASSVAGGAETQYF | TGTGCCAGCAGCGTAGCGGGGGGCGCGGAGACCCAGTACTTC
. | TRBJ1-5 | TRBV28 | . | CASSSQAGAQPQHF | TGTGCCAGCAGTTCCCAGGCAGGGGCACAGCCCCAGCATTTT
TRBD2 | TRBJ2-1 | TRBV24-1 | . | CATSGSKRGDLYEQFF | TGTGCCACCAGTGGGTCGAAGCGGGGGGACCTCTATGAGCAGTTCTTC
. | TRBJ1-2 | TRBV7-8 | . | CASSLAGEGYTF | TGTGCCAGCAGCTTAGCTGGGGAGGGCTACACCTTC
. | TRBJ2-6 | TRBV5-4 | . | CASSPNRGSGANVLTF | TGTGCCAGCAGCCCGAATAGGGGGTCTGGGGCCAACGTCCTGACTTTC
. | TRBJ1-1 | TRBV9 | . | CASSVGAGGANTEAFF | TGTGCCAGCAGCGTAGGGGCAGGAGGGGCTAACACTGAAGCTTTCTTT
. | TRBJ2-1 | TRBV5-1 | . | CASSLVGGDYNEQFF | TGCGCCAGCAGCTTGGTGGGCGGGGACTACAATGAGCAGTTCTTC
TRBD2 | TRBJ2-3 | TRBV7-7 | once | CASSPGLAVIDTQYF | TGTGCTAGCAGCCCCGGACTAGCGGTAATAGATACGCAGTATTTT
TRBD2 | TRBJ2-1 | TRBV12-3/TRBV12-4 | . | CASRLAGFNEQFF | TGTGCCAGCCGACTAGCGGGTTTCAATGAGCAGTTCTTC
TRBD2 | TRBJ2-2 | TRBV20-1 | . | CSASILAGVVTGELFF | TGCAGTGCTAGTATCCTAGCGGGAGTAGTCACCGGGGAGCTGTTTTTT
. | TRBJ2-3 | TRBV5-4 | . | CASSLKGSGTDTQYF | TGTGCCAGCAGCTTGAAGGGGTCGGGCACAGATACGCAGTATTTT
. | TRBJ2-6 | TRBV5-6 | . | CASSSPGLGVLTF | TGTGCCAGCAGCTCCCCAGGGTTGGGCGTCCTGACTTTC
. | TRBJ1-1 | TRBV5-6 | . | CASIQGFENTEAFF | TGTGCCAGTATTCAGGGATTTGAGAACACTGAAGCTTTCTTT
. | TRBJ1-5 | TRBV28 | . | CASRSGNQPQHF | TGTGCCAGCAGGTCGGGCAATCAGCCCCAGCATTTT
TRBD1 | TRBJ2-1 | TRBV19 | . | CASSPGTGYMEQFF | TGTGCCAGTAGTCCCGGGACAGGTTATATGGAGCAGTTCTTC
TRBD2 | TRBJ2-3 | TRBV7-7 | . | CASSLAGGPSDTQYF | TGTGCTAGCAGCCTAGCGGGAGGGCCTTCAGATACGCAGTATTTT
TRBD2 | TRBJ2-1 | TRBV6-5 | . | CASTSTSRNQNEQFF | TGTGCCAGCACCTCGACTAGCCGAAATCAGAATGAGCAGTTCTTC
TRBD2 | TRBJ2-1 | TRBV25-1 | once | CASQGGTSGRAAYNEQFF | TGTGCCAGCCAAGGGGGGACTAGCGGGAGGGCCGCCTACAATGAGCAGTTCTTC
. | TRBJ1-2 | TRBV6-2/TRBV6-3 | . | CASSITENYGYTF | TGTGCCAGCAGTATCACAGAGAACTATGGCTACACCTTC
. | TRBJ2-1 | TRBV24-1 | . | CATGFGYEQFF | TGTGCCACCGGCTTCGGGTATGAGCAGTTCTTC
TRBD1 | TRBJ1-5 | TRBV5-1 | . | CASSLVGTDYNQPQHF | TGCGCCAGCAGCCTGGTCGGGACAGACTACAATCAGCCCCAGCATTTT
. | TRBJ1-5 | TRBV21-1 | . | CASSKELATGCCQPQHF | TGTGCCAGCAGCAAAGAACTGGCGACAGGGTGTTGTCAGCCCCAGCATTTT
. | TRBJ1-1 | TRBV5-4 | . | CASSLRTGTEAFF | TGTGCCAGCAGCTTGAGAACGGGGACTGAAGCTTTCTTT
. | TRBJ1-1 | TRBV15 | . | CATSKSGTPNTEAFF | TGTGCCACCAGCAAGTCCGGGACACCTAACACTGAAGCTTTCTTT
. | TRBJ1-2 | TRBV27 | few | CASSPPRGYTF | TGTGCCAGCAGTCCCCCCAGGGGCTACACCTTC
. | TRBJ1-5 | TRBV19 | few | CASSIASGNQPQHF | TGTGCCAGTAGTATTGCATCAGGGAATCAGCCCCAGCATTTT
TRBD2 | TRBJ2-3 | TRBV30 | . | CAWKYSGGRDTQYF | TGTGCCTGGAAGTATAGCGGGGGGAGGGATACGCAGTATTTT
. | TRBJ1-6 | TRBV27 | . | CASSLWQRNSPLHF | TGTGCCAGCAGTTTATGGCAGAGGAATTCACCCCTCCACTTT
TRBD2 | TRBJ2-7 | TRBV6-5 | . | CASSYSGLAGEYEQYF | TGTGCCAGCAGTTACTCTGGACTAGCGGGAGAGTACGAGCAGTACTTC
TRBD1 | TRBJ2-7 | TRBV18 | . | CASSLGQGIRSEQYF | TGTGCCAGCTCGTTGGGACAGGGGATCAGAAGCGAGCAGTACTTC
TRBD2 | TRBJ2-3 | TRBV6-5 | once | CASARLADTQYF | TGTGCCAGCGCCAGACTAGCGGATACGCAGTATTTT